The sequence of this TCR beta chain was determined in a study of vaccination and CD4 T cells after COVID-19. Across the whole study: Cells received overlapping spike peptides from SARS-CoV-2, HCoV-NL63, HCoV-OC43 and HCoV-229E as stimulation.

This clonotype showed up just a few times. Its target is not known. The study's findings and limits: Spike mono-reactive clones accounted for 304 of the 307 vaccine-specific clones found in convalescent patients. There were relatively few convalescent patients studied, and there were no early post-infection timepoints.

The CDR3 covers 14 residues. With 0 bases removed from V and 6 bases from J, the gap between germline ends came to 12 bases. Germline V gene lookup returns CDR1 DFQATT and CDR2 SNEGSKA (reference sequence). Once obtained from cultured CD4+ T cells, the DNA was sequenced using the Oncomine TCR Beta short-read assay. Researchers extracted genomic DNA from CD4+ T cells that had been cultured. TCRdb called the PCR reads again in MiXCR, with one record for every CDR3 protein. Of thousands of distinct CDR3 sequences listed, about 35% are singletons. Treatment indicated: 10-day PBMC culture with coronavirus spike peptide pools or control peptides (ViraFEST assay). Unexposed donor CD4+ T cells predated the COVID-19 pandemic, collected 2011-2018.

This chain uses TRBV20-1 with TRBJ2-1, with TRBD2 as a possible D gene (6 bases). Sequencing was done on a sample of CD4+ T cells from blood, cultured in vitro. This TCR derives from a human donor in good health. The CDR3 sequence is CSARDRRGLNEQFF. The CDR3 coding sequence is TGCAGTGCTAGAGATCGGCGGGGACTCAATGAGCAGTTCTTC.